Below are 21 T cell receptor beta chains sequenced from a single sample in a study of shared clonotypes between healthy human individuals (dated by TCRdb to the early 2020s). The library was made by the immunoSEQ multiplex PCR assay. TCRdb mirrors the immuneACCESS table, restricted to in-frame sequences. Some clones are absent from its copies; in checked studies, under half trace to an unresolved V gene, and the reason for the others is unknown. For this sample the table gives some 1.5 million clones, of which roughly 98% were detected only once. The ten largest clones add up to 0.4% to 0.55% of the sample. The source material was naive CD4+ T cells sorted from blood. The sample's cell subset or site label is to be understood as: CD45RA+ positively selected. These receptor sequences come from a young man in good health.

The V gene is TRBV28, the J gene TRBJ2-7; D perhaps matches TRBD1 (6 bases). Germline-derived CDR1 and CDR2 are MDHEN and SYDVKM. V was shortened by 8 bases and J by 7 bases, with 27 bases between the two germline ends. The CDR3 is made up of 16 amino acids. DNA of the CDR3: TGTGCCAGCCGCCTCTTTGGGGGCGGTGGTATGGGAGAGCAGTACTTC. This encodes CASRLFGGGGMGEQYF.

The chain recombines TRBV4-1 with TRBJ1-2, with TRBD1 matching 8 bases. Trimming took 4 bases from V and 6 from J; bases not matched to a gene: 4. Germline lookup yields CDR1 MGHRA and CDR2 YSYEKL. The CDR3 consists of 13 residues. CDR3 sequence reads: CASSPQTGDGYTF. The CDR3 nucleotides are TGCGCCAGCAGCCCTCAGACAGGGGATGGCTACACCTTC.

The CDR3 spells CASSLGGIGLSGANVLTF. CDR3 DNA sequence: TGCGCCAGCAGCTTGGGGGGCATAGGCCTTTCTGGGGCCAACGTCCTGACTTTC. J is TRBJ2-6 and V is TRBV5-1, with D possibly TRBD1 on 5 matching bases. CDR1 and CDR2 (germline): SGHRS, YFSETQ. V lost 0 bases and J lost 1, with 14 bases in between. The CDR3 has 18 amino acids.

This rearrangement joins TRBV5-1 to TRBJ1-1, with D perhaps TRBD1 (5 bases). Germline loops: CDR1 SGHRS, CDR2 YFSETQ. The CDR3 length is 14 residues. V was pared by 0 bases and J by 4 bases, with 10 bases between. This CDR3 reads CASSLGDAGTEAFF. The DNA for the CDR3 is TGCGCCAGCAGCTTGGGGGACGCCGGCACTGAAGCTTTCTTT.

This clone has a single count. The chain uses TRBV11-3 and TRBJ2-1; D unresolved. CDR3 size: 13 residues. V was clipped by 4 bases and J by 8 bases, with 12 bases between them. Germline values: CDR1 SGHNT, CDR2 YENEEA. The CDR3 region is CASSSSAVYEQFF. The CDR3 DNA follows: TGTGCCAGCAGCTCTTCGGCGGTGTATGAGCAGTTCTTC.

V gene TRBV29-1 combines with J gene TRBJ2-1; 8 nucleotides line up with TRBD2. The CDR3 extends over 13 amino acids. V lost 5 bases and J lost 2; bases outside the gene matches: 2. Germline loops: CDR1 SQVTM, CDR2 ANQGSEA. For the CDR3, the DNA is TGCAGCGTTAGCGGGAGTCCCTACAATGAGCAGTTCTTC. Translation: CSVSGSPYNEQFF.

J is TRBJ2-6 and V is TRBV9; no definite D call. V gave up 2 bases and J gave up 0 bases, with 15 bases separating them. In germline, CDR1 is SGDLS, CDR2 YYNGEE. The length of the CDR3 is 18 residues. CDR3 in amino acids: CASSVGQAYYSGANVLTF. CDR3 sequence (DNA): TGTGCCAGCAGCGTCGGTCAGGCCTACTACTCTGGGGCCAACGTCCTGACTTTC.

The CDR3 nucleotides are TGTGCCAGCAGTCGGACTAGCGGGGGAGGCTACGAGCAGTACTTC. Residues: CASSRTSGGGYEQYF. The chain links TRBV7-2 to TRBJ2-7; 13 bases agree with TRBD2. The ends lost 6 bases at V and 3 bases at J; junction bases unmatched: 5. The germline CDR1 and CDR2 sequences are SGHTA and FQGNSA. CDR3 length: 15 residues. The full variable domain, in which reference TRBV7-2 and TRBJ2-7 provide the parts outside the CDR3, is GAGVSQSPSNKVTEKGKDVELRCDPISGHTALYWYRQSLGQGLEFLIYFQGNSAPDKSGLPSDRFSAERTGGSVSTLTIQRTQQEDSAVYLCASSRTSGGGYEQYFGPGTRLTVT.

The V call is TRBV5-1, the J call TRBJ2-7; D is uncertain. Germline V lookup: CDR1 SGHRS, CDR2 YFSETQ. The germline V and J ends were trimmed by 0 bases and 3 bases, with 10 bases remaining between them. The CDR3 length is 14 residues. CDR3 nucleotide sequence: TGCGCCAGCAGCTTGGAACCCCAGTACTACGAGCAGTACTTC. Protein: CASSLEPQYYEQYF.

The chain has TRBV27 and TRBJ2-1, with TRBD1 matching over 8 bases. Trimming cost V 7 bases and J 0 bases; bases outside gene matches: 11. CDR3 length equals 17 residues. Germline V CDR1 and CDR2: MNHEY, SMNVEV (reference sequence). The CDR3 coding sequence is TGTGCCAGCAAATTATGGTCCCAGGGGGCCTCCTACAATGAGCAGTTCTTC. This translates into CASKLWSQGASYNEQFF.

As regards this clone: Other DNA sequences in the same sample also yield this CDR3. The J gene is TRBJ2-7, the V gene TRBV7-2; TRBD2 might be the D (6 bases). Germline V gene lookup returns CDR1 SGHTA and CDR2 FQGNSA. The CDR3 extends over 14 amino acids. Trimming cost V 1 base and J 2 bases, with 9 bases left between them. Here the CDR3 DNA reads TGTGCCAGCAGCTTAGGTGGGACTCCCTACGAGCAGTACTTC. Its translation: CASSLGGTPYEQYF.

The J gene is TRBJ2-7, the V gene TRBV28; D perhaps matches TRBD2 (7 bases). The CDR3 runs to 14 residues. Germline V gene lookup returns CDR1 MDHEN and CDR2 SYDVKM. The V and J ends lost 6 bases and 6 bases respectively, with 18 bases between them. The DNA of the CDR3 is TGTGCCAGCAGCTCTAGGGGGGGTCCCCTCGAGCAGTACTTC. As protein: CASSSRGGPLEQYF.

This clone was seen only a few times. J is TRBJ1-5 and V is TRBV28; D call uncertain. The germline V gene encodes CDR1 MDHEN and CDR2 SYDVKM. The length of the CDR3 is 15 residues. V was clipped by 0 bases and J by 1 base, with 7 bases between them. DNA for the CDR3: TGTGCCAGCAGTTTATGGGCGGGGAGCAATCAGCCCCAGCATTTT. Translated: CASSLWAGSNQPQHF.

The DNA of the CDR3 is TGTGCCAGCAGTGAATATGGGGAGGGACACATTCAGTACTTC. This gives the protein CASSEYGEGHIQYF. The V call is TRBV25-1, the J call TRBJ2-4, with TRBD2 matching over 7 bases. Unmatched junction bases numbered 4, after V lost 0 bases and J lost 8 bases. Germline V CDR1 and CDR2: MGHDK, SYGVNS. The CDR3 loop spans 14 amino acids.

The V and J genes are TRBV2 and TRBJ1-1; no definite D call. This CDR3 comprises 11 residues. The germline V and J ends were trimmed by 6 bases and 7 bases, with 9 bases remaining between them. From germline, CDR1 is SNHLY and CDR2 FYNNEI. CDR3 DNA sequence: TGTGCCAGCAGAAAGGACGGTGAAGCTTTCTTT. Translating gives CASRKDGEAFF.

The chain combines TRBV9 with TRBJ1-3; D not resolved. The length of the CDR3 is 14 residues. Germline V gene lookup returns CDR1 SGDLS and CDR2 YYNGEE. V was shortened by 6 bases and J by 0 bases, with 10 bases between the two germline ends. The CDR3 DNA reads TGTGCCAGCAAAGCTTCCAACTCTGGAAACACCATATATTTT. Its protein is CASKASNSGNTIYF.

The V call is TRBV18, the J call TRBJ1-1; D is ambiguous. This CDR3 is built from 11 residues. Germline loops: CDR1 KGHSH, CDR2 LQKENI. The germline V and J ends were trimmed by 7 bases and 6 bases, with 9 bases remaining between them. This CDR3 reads CASFGDAEAFF. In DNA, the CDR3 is TGTGCCAGCTTCGGAGATGCTGAAGCTTTCTTT.

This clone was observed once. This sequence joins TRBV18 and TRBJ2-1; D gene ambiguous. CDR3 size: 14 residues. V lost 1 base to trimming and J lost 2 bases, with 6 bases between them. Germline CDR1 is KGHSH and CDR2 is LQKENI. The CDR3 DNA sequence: TGTGCCAGCTCACCACTGGTCCCCTACAATGAGCAGTTCTTC. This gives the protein CASSPLVPYNEQFF.

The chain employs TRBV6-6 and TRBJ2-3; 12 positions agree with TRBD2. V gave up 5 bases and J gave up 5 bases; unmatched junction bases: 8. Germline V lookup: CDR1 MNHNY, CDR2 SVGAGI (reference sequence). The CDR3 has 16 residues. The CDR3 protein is CASSRLAGVEVDTQYF. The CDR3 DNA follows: TGTGCCAGCAGTAGACTAGCGGGAGTTGAGGTAGATACGCAGTATTTT.

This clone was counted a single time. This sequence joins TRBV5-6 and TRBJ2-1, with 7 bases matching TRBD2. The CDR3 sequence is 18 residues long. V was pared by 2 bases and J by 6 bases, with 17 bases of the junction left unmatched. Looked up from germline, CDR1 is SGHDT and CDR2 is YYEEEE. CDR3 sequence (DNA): TGTGCCAGCAGCTTTGTCGTAAGCCAGGCGGGAGCCCCCAATGAGCAGTTCTTC. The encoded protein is CASSFVVSQAGAPNEQFF.

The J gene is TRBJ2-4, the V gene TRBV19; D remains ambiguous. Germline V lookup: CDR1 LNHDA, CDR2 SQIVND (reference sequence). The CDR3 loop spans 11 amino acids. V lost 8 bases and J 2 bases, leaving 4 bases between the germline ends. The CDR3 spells CASATKNIQYF. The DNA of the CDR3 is TGTGCCAGTGCCACCAAAAACATTCAGTACTTC.